Here is one T cell receptor beta chain with its context. Antigen: not known. This specimen comes from a study of shared clonotypes between healthy human individuals. Findings and limits, study-wide: Of the naive CD4 clonotypes, roughly 5% were shared across a handful of donors. Measured sharing among donors was expected to vary with sequencing depth. The four-donor shared clonotypes exceeded non-shared clonotypes in generation probability, with non-shared ones scoring lower.

Germline V lookup: CDR1 SNHLY, CDR2 FYNNEI. CDR3 length: 15 residues. V was pared by 3 bases and J by 9 bases, with 15 bases between. An even split of each subset's genomic DNA across several immunoSEQ plates was performed. The assay was immunoSEQ multiplex PCR, and TCRdb's table has in-frame clones only and misses some. The repertoire holds 2 million or so clones, with 95% as singletons. Sequenced: naive CD4+ T cells sorted from blood. Subset noted: CD45RA+ positively selected. The sequence came from a man aged 18 to 29 in good health. J is TRBJ1-6 and V is TRBV2, with a weak D call TRBD1 (6 bases). CDR3 DNA sequence: TGTGCCAGCAGTGATAGCACAGGGAGGACTTCACCCCTCCACTTT. Protein sequence: CASSDSTGRTSPLHF. Full variable domain (remainder filled in from reference TRBV2 and TRBJ1-6): EPEVTQTPSHQVTQMGQEVILRCVPISNHLYFYWYRQILGQKVEFLVSFYNNEISEKSEIFDDQFSVERPDGSNFTLKIRSTKLEDSAMYFCASSDSTGRTSPLHFGNGTRLTVT.